The 15 T cell receptor beta chains listed next were all sequenced from one sample in a study of cytomegalovirus exposure and HLA in healthy donors. A multiplex PCR was run with 60 Vbeta primers and 13 Jbeta primers. Sequenced by immunoSEQ multiplex PCR; TCRdb stores in-frame clones only, minus some. The sample lists about 120,000 clones; 55% to 65% were seen once. The sequenced sample was PBMCs. These receptors came from a woman in her thirties or forties in good health and CMV-seropositive.

The chain employs TRBV11-2 and TRBJ1-2; TRBD1 matches 9 bases. The germline CDR1 and CDR2 sequences are SGHAT and FQNNGV. V lost 5 bases, J lost 6 bases, and 7 bases stayed unmatched. The CDR3 has 14 residues. CDR3 region: CASSAHTGGNGYTF. In DNA, the CDR3 is TGTGCCAGCAGCGCCCATACAGGGGGCAATGGCTACACCTTC. The whole variable domain, remainder taken from reference TRBV11-2 and TRBJ1-2, is EAGVAQSPRYKIIEKRQSVAFWCNPISGHATLYWYQQILGQGPKLLIQFQNNGVVDDSQLPKDRFSAERLKGVDSTLKIQPAKLEDSAVYLCASSAHTGGNGYTFGSGTRLTVV.

The CDR3 sequence is CASSLKHNYGYTF. CDR3 bases: TGTGCCAGCAGTTTAAAGCATAACTATGGCTACACCTTC. The gene calls are TRBV27 and TRBJ1-2; D is ambiguous. This CDR3 is built from 13 residues. The V and J ends lost 2 bases and 1 base respectively, with 5 bases between them. Germline-derived CDR1 and CDR2 are MNHEY and SMNVEV (reference sequence).

The gene calls are TRBV6-1 and TRBJ2-1; D is unclear. The CDR3 spans 12 residues. V lost 5 bases and J 5 bases, leaving 7 bases between the germline ends. Per germline, CDR1 MNHNS and CDR2 SASEGT. The CDR3: CASSFIDNEQFF. Written as DNA, the CDR3 is TGTGCCAGCAGTTTTATCGACAATGAGCAGTTCTTC.

This clone appeared a few times. This sequence joins TRBV30 and TRBJ2-3, with 14 positions matching TRBD2. The CDR3 length is 17 residues. With 1 base clipped from V and 5 bases from J, the junction kept 8 bases outside the gene matches. The germline V gene encodes CDR1 GTSNPN and CDR2 SVGIG (reference sequence). This CDR3 is CAWSGKGLAGVLDTQYF. In DNA form, the CDR3 reads TGTGCCTGGAGTGGAAAGGGACTAGCGGGAGTTTTAGATACGCAGTATTTT.

This clone has a handful of counts. This sequence joins TRBV5-8 and TRBJ1-2, with D unclear. Germline V CDR1 and CDR2: SGHTS, YDEGEE. The CDR3 loop spans 18 amino acids. With 0 bases removed from V and 4 bases from J, the gap between germline ends came to 22 bases. The CDR3 is CASSLGQIVGYQVYGYTF. Written as DNA, the CDR3 is TGTGCCAGCAGCTTGGGGCAGATAGTGGGTTATCAGGTCTATGGCTACACCTTC.

The chain combines TRBV5-1 with TRBJ2-2, with D uncertain. CDR1 and CDR2 (germline): SGHRS, YFSETQ. The ends were cut back, 0 bases at V and 1 base at J, with 13 bases in the middle. The CDR3 is 17 amino acids. The DNA for the CDR3 is TGCGCCAGCAGCTTGGAGAAGTGGAGCAGGAACACCGGGGAGCTGTTTTTT. This codes for CASSLEKWSRNTGELFF.

The rearrangement links TRBV7-9 to TRBJ1-4, with TRBD1 identical over 7 bases. Germline V gives CDR1 SEHNR, CDR2 FQNEAQ (reference sequence). The trim removed 7 bases at V and 8 bases at J, leaving 10 bases unmatched. The length of the CDR3 is 14 residues. The CDR3 reads CASTRTAGGEKLFF. CDR3 coding DNA: TGTGCCAGCACCAGAACCGCAGGGGGAGAAAAACTGTTTTTT.

This clone was seen just once. The V and J genes are TRBV6-6 and TRBJ2-7; 11 nucleotides line up with TRBD1. The CDR3 spans 15 residues. Germline V CDR1 and CDR2: MNHNY, SVGAGI (reference sequence). Germline trimming cut 6 bases from V and 4 bases from J; bases unmatched to any gene: 8. CDR3 amino acids: CASRKGQGDSYEQYF. CDR3 DNA sequence: TGTGCCAGCAGAAAGGGACAGGGGGACTCGTACGAGCAGTACTTC.

This clone has a single count. This chain uses TRBV19 with TRBJ1-1; TRBD1 might be the D (6 bases). This CDR3 has 16 residues. Germline V gene data show CDR1 as LNHDA and CDR2 as SQIVND (reference sequence). Trimming took off 5 bases at V and 1 base at J, with 17 bases between the two ends. The CDR3 here is CASSSYEGVRNTEAFF. The CDR3, as DNA: TGTGCCAGTAGTTCCTACGAGGGGGTAAGGAACACTGAAGCTTTCTTT.

Points on this clone: One junction end does not reproduce the germline sequence, and a read error may be involved. This chain uses TRBV7-2 with TRBJ2-1, with TRBD2 matching over 11 bases. Germline CDR1 SGHTA, CDR2 FQGNSA. This CDR3 comprises 15 residues. CDR3 sequence: CASSLAGGVYNEQFF. CDR3 DNA sequence: TGTGCCAGCAGTTTAGCGGGAGGGGTCTACAATGAGCAGTTCTTC.

The chain uses TRBV4-3 and TRBJ2-1; 7 positions match TRBD1. With V trimmed by 6 bases and J by 8 bases, 10 bases remained unmatched. Germline loops: CDR1 LGHNA, CDR2 YSLEER. This CDR3 spans 14 amino acids. CDR3 nucleotides: TGCGCCAGCAGGGTTACTAGGGGGCGGGATGAGCAGTTCTTC. It translates to CASRVTRGRDEQFF.

The chain employs TRBV7-2 and TRBJ2-7; D is possibly TRBD2 (6 bases). This CDR3 contains 15 residues. Germline values: CDR1 SGHTA, CDR2 FQGNSA. V shed 7 bases and J shed 0 bases, with 16 bases lying between them. This chain's CDR3 is CASTLGVGGSYEQYF. In DNA form, the CDR3 reads TGTGCCAGCACTTTAGGGGTGGGAGGCTCCTACGAGCAGTACTTC.

The chain uses TRBV5-5 and TRBJ1-5, with D maybe TRBD1 (6 bases). Germline assignment: CDR1 SGHKS and CDR2 YYEKEE (reference sequence). V shed 2 bases and J shed 0 bases, with 21 bases lying between them. The length of the CDR3 is 19 residues. CDR3 in amino acids: CASSLEPGDYRYSNQPQHF. The CDR3 DNA follows: TGTGCCAGCAGCTTAGAACCAGGGGACTATCGGTATAGCAATCAGCCCCAGCATTTT.

This clone has just a few counts. The chain carries TRBV7-9 and TRBJ2-1, with D possibly being TRBD2 (6 bases). V lost 0 bases and J 8 bases, leaving 17 bases between the germline ends. Germline-derived CDR1 and CDR2 are SEHNR and FQNEAQ (reference sequence). This CDR3 region has 16 residues. The CDR3 is CASSLALARKDDEQFF. CDR3 DNA: TGTGCCAGCAGCTTAGCTCTAGCGCGTAAAGACGATGAGCAGTTCTTC.

The V and J genes are TRBV5-4 and TRBJ2-1, with TRBD2 identical over 11 bases. After removal of 3 bases from V and 1 base from J, the junction contained 3 bases not matched to a gene. The CDR3 covers 16 residues. The germline V gene encodes CDR1 SGHNT and CDR2 YYREEE (reference sequence). CDR3 DNA sequence: TGTGCCAGCAGCTCAAGACTAGCGGGGTCCTACAATGAGCAGTTCTTC. Its translation is CASSSRLAGSYNEQFF.